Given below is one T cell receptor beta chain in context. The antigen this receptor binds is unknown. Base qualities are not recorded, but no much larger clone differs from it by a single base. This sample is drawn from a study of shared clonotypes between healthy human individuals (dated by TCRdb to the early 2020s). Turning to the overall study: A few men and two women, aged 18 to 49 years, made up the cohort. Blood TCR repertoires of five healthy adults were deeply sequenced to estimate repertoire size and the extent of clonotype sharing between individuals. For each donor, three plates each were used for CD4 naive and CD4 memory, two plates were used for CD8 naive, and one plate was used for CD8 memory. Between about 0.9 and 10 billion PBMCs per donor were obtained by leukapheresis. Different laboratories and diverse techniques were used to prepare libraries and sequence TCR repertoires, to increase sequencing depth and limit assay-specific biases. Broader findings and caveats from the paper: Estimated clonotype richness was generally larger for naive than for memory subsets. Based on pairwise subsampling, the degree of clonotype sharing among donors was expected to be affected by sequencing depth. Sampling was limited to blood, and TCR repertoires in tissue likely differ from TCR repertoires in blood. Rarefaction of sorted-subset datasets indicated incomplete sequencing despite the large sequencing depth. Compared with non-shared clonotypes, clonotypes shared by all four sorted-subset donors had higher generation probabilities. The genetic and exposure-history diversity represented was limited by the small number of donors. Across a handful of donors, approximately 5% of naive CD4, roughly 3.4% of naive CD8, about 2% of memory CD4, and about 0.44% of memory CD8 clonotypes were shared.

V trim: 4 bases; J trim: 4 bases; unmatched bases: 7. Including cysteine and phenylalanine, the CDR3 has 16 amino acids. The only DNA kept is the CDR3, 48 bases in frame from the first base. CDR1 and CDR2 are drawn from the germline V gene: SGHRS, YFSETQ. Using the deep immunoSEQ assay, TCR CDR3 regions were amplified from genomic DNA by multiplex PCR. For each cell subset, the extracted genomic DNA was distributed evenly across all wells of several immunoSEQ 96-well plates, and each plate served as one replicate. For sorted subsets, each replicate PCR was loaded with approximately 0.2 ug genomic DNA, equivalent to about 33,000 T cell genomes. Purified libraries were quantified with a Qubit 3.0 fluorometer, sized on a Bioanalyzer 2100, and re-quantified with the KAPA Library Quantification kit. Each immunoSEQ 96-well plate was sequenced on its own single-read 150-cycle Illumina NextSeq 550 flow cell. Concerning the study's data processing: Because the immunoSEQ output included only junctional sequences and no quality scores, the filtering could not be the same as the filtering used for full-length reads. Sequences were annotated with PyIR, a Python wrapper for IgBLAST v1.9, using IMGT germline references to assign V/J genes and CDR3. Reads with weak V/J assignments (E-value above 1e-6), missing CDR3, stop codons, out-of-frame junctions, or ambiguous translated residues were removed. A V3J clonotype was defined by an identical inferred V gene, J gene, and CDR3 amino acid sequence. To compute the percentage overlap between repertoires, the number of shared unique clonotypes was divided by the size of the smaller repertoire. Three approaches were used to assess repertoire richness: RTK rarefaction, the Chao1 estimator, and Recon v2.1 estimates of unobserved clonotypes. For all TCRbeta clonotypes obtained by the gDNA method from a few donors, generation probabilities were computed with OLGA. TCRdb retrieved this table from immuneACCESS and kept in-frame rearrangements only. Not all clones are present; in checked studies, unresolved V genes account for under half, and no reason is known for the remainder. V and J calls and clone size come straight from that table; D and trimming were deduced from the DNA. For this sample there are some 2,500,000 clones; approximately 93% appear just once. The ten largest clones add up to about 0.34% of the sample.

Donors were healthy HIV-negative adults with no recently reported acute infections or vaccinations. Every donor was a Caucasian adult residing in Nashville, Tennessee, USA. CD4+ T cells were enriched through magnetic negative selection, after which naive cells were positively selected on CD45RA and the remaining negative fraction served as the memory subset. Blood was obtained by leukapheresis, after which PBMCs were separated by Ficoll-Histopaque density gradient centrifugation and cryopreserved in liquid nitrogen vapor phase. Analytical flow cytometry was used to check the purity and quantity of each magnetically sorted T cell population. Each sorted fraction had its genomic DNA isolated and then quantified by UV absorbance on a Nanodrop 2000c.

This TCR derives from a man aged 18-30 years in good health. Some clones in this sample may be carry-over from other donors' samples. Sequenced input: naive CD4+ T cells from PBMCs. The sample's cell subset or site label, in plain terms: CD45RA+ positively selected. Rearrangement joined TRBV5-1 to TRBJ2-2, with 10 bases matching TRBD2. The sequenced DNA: TGCGCCAGCAGCATAACTAGCGGGAAGGTCACCGGGGAGCTGTTTTTT. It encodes CASSITSGKVTGELFF.